This is a list of T cell receptor beta chains from one sample in a study of blood T cell repertoires in COVID-19. Using immunoSEQ multiplex PCR, the repertoire was profiled, and TCRdb retains in-frame clones only, with some absent. The table records 150,000 to 200,000 clones, around 87% of them present only once. Sequences were obtained from peripheral blood. These receptor sequences come from a man younger than 35 with active or convalescent COVID-19. CDR3s include the opening cysteine and the closing phenylalanine or tryptophan. D genes are given only for firm matches. Clone sizes are given selectively: once, few, many, or a class where the clone is expanded.

j_call,clone_size,v_call,d_call,cdr3_aa,cdr3_nt
TRBJ2-1,NA,TRBV18,TRBD1,CASSPFQGDNEQFF,TGTGCCAGCTCACCCTTCCAGGGGGACAATGAGCAGTTCTTC
TRBJ2-3,NA,TRBV27,TRBD2,CASSLSTSGGAGDTQYF,TGTGCCAGCAGTTTATCGACTAGCGGGGGGGCGGGAGATACGCAGTATTTT
TRBJ1-2,once,TRBV3-1/TRBV3-2,NA,CASRFGDGYTF,TGTGCCAGCAGATTCGGGGATGGCTACACCTTC
TRBJ1-1,NA,TRBV19,NA,CASSTTGTVKAFF,TGTGCCAGTAGTACGACAGGAACAGTGAAAGCTTTCTTT
TRBJ2-5,once,TRBV24-1,NA,CATSVRERETQYF,TGTGCCACCAGTGTCCGGGAGAGGGAGACCCAGTACTTC
TRBJ1-1,NA,TRBV6-5,TRBD1,CASSLGQGRAFF,TGTGCCAGCAGTCTAGGACAGGGTCGAGCTTTCTTT
TRBJ2-5,NA,TRBV23-1,TRBD2,CASIGGDWQETQYF,TGCGCCAGCATCGGGGGGGACTGGCAAGAGACCCAGTACTTC
TRBJ2-3,NA,TRBV18,NA,CASSPIAASTDTQYF,TGTGCCAGCTCGCCAATAGCGGCTAGCACAGATACGCAGTATTTT
TRBJ2-7,NA,TRBV3-1/TRBV3-2,NA,CASTTGYSYEQYF,TGTGCCAGCACCACGGGATACAGCTACGAGCAGTACTTC
TRBJ2-2,few,TRBV27,TRBD2,CASKPGTINTGELFF,TGTGCCAGCAAACCGGGGACTATCAACACCGGGGAGCTGTTTTTT
TRBJ1-2,once,TRBV27,NA,CASSLSLTEGYTF,TGTGCCAGCAGTTTAAGCCTAACGGAGGGCTACACCTTC
TRBJ2-2,few,TRBV5-1,TRBD2,CASSSGTSGNTGELFF,TGCGCCAGCAGCTCCGGGACTAGCGGGAACACCGGGGAGCTGTTTTTT
TRBJ2-2,once,TRBV11-3,NA,CASSPLATGDRELFF,TGTGCCAGCAGCCCCCTCGCTACAGGCGACCGGGAGCTGTTTTTT
TRBJ2-3,NA,TRBV6-5,NA,CASSYSRAKSTDTQYF,TGTGCCAGCAGTTACTCCAGGGCAAAGTCCACAGATACGCAGTATTTT
TRBJ2-1,once,TRBV9,TRBD2,CASSVAGLAGVWSEQFF,TGTGCCAGCAGCGTTGCCGGACTAGCGGGAGTCTGGAGTGAGCAGTTCTTC
TRBJ2-1,NA,TRBV24-1,NA,CATSDSYSSYNEQFF,TGTGCCACCAGTGATTCTTATAGCTCCTACAATGAGCAGTTCTTC